The 10 T cell receptor beta chains reported below all come from one sample, sequenced in a study of T-cell memory formation after mild COVID-19. TCRdb called the 5' RACE reads again in MiXCR, with one record for every CDR3 protein. The data contain 150,000 to 200,000 distinct CDR3 sequences, under 14% of them seen just once; the ten biggest clones take up 3.5% to 4.5%. The sequencing sample was made of PBMCs or a T cell subset sorted from them (not recorded which). The receptor source for this set is a man younger than 35 who had mild COVID-19 (a few samples of this study predate the infection). Cell type and time point are not known.

This clonotype has a handful of counts. This rearrangement joins TRBV4-3 to TRBJ2-7; 8 nucleotides agree with TRBD2. After removal of 4 bases from V and 4 bases from J, the junction contained 15 bases not matched to a gene. The CDR3 runs 17 residues. Germline lookup yields CDR1 LGHNA and CDR2 YSLEER. CDR3 coding DNA: TGCGCCAGCAGCCTACGCGCGGGGGGACATGAGCAATACGAGCAGTACTTC. It specifies CASSLRAGGHEQYEQYF.

The rearrangement joins TRBV20-1 to TRBJ1-5, with 7 nucleotides matching TRBD1. Trimming took 6 bases from V and 3 from J; bases not matched to a gene: 5. This CDR3 comprises 13 residues. CDR1 and CDR2 from the germline V gene are DFQATT and SNEGSKA (reference sequence). The CDR3 nucleotides are TGCAGTGCCCCGGGACAGATCAATCAGCCCCAGCATTTT. This encodes CSAPGQINQPQHF.

This clonotype has a handful of counts. J is TRBJ2-5 and V is TRBV3-1; D uncertain. Trimming left V 0 bases short and J 7 bases short, with 3 bases between. The germline V gene has CDR1 LGHDT and CDR2 YNNKEL (reference sequence). This CDR3 region has 11 residues. CDR3 region: CASSQEVTQYF. CDR3 DNA: TGTGCCAGCAGCCAAGAGGTGACCCAGTACTTC.

This clonotype occurred a few times. The chain combines TRBV30 with TRBJ2-3; no reliable D call. Per germline, CDR1 GTSNPN and CDR2 SVGIG (reference sequence). V dropped 4 bases and J dropped 2 bases, with 10 bases sitting between them. The CDR3 sequence is 13 residues long. CDR3 nucleotide sequence: TGTGCCTGGACTTACTTCCCCACAGATACGCAGTATTTT. Its protein product is CAWTYFPTDTQYF.

This clonotype was observed many times. The chain uses TRBV5-1 and TRBJ2-5, with D unclear. CDR1 and CDR2 (germline): SGHRS, YFSETQ. This CDR3 is built from 14 residues. V was pared by 0 bases and J by 0 bases, with 6 bases between. DNA for the CDR3: TGCGCCAGCAGCTTGGGAGTCGACCAAGAGACCCAGTACTTC. As protein: CASSLGVDQETQYF.

The rearrangement joins TRBV20-1 to TRBJ1-6; no reliable D call. The V gene lost 4 bases and the J gene lost 10 bases, with 23 bases spanning the gap. In germline, CDR1 is DFQATT, CDR2 SNEGSKA (reference sequence). CDR3 size: 16 residues. CDR3 residues: CSATNPSKGEGSPLHF. As DNA, the CDR3 is TGCAGTGCTACCAACCCCTCGAAAGGCGAGGGATCACCCCTCCACTTT.

This clonotype was observed at least ten times. The chain recombines TRBV30 with TRBJ1-4; a possible D gene is TRBD1 (6 bases). The CDR3 runs 14 residues. The V end was cut by 2 bases, the J end by 8 bases, with 15 bases between. CDR1 is GTSNPN and CDR2 is SVGIG in the germline V gene (reference sequence). CDR3 sequence reads: CAWSMEGEREKLFF. The CDR3 nucleotides read TGTGCCTGGAGTATGGAGGGGGAGAGGGAAAAACTGTTTTTT. The complete variable domain, with remaining parts taken from reference TRBV30 and TRBJ1-4, reads SQTIHQWPATLVQPVGSPLSLECTVEGTSNPNLYWYRQAAGRGLQLLFYSVGIGQISSEVPQNLSASRPQDRQFILSSKKLLLSDSGFYLCAWSMEGEREKLFFGSGTQLSVL.

The chain combines TRBV12-3 or TRBV12-4 with TRBJ2-1; 11 bases align to TRBD2. The V gene end was trimmed by 8 bases and the J gene end by 7 bases; junction bases not matched to a gene: 7. CDR3 size: 14 residues. CDR3 DNA: TGTGCCAGCCTTAGCGGGGGGGCCCTTAATGAGCAGTTCTTC. Encoded protein: CASLSGGALNEQFF.

The chain couples TRBV10-3 to TRBJ2-7; D remains unclear. Trimming took off 0 bases at V and 2 bases at J, with 5 bases between the two ends. CDR3 length equals 13 residues. The V gene's germline CDR1 is ENHRY and CDR2 SYGVKD. As DNA, the CDR3 is TGTGCCATCAGTGAGTCCAGGACCTACGAGCAGTACTTC. Translating it yields CAISESRTYEQYF.

This clonotype has ten or more counts. Written as DNA, the CDR3 is TGTGCCAGCAGCTTGAATCCCGACTGGGGGGATGAGCAGTTCTTC. This translates into CASSLNPDWGDEQFF. The chain is built from TRBV6-2 or TRBV6-3 and TRBJ2-1; weak D call: TRBD2 (6 bases). From germline, CDR1 is MNHEY and CDR2 SVGEGT. The length of the CDR3 is 15 residues. V shed 6 bases and J shed 8 bases, with 20 bases lying between them.